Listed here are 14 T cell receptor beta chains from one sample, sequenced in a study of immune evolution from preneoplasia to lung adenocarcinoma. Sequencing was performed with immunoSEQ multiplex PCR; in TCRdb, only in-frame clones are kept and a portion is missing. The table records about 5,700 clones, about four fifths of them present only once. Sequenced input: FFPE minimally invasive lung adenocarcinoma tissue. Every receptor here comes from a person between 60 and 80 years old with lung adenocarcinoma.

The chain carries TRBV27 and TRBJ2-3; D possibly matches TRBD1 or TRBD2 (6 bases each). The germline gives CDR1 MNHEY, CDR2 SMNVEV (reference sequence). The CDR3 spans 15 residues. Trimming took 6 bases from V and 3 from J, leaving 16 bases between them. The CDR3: CASRRGTSATDTQYF. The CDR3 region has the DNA TGTGCCAGCAGACGCGGGACAAGTGCAACAGATACGCAGTATTTT.

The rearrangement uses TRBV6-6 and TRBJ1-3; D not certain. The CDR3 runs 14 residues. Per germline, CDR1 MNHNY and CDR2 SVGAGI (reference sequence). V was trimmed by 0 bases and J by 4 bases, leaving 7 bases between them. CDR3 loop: CASSYSEGGNTIYF. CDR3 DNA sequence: TGTGCCAGCAGTTACTCGGAAGGCGGAAACACCATATATTTT.

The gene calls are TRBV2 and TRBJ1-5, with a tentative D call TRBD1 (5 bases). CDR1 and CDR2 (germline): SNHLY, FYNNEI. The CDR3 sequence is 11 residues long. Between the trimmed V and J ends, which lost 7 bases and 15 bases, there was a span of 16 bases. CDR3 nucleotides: TGTGCCAGCAAATCCCAGGGATCGACGCATTTT. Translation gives CASKSQGSTHF.

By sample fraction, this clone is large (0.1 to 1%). The CDR3 region is CASSVELWGDSGNTIYF. CDR3 nucleotides: TGTGCCAGCAGCGTCGAACTATGGGGGGATTCTGGAAACACCATATATTTT. This rearrangement joins TRBV9 to TRBJ1-3; a weak D match, TRBD1 (5 bases). Germline CDR1 reads SGDLS; CDR2 reads YYNGEE. CDR3 length equals 17 residues. The germline V and J ends were trimmed by 2 bases and 1 base, with 16 bases remaining between them.

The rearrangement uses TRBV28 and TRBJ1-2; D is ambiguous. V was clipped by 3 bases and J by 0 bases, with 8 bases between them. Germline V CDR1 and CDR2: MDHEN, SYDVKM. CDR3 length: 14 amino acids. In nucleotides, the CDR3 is TGTGCCAGCAGTTTCGGCAGGACTAACTATGGCTACACCTTC. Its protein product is CASSFGRTNYGYTF.

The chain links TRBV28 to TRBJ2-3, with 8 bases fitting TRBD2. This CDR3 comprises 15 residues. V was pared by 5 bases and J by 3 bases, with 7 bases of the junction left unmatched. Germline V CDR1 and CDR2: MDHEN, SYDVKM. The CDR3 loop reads CASSNPSGLTDTQYF. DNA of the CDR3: TGTGCCAGCAGTAACCCTAGCGGGCTAACAGATACGCAGTATTTT.

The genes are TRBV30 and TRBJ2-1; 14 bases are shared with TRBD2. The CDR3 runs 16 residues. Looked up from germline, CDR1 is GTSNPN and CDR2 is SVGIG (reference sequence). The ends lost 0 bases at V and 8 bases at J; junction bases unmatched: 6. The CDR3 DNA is TGTGCCTGGAGTGTCCGGACTAGCGGGAGGAACCATGAGCAGTTCTTC. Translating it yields CAWSVRTSGRNHEQFF. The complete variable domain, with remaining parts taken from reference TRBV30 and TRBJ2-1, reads SQTIHQWPATLVQPVGSPLSLECTVEGTSNPNLYWYRQAAGRGLQLLFYSVGIGQISSEVPQNLSASRPQDRQFILSSKKLLLSDSGFYLCAWSVRTSGRNHEQFFGPGTRLTVL.

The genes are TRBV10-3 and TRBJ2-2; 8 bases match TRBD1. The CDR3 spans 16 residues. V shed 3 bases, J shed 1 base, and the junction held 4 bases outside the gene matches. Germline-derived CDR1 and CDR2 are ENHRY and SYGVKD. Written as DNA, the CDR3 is TGTGCCATCAGTGACTCGGACAGGGTGAACACCGGGGAGCTGTTTTTT. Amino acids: CAISDSDRVNTGELFF.

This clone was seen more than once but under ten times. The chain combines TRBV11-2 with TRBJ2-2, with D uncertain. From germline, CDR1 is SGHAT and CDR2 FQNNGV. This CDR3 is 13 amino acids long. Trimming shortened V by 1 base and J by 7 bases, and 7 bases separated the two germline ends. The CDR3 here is CASSLVADGELFF. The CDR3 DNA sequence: TGTGCCAGCAGCTTAGTGGCGGACGGGGAGCTGTTTTTT.

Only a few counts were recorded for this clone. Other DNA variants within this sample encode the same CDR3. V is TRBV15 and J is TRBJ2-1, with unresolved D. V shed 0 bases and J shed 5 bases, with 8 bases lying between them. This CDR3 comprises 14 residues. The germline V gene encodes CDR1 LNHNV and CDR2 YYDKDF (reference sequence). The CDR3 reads CATSRDGGNNEQFF. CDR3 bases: TGTGCCACCAGCAGAGATGGCGGCAACAATGAGCAGTTCTTC.

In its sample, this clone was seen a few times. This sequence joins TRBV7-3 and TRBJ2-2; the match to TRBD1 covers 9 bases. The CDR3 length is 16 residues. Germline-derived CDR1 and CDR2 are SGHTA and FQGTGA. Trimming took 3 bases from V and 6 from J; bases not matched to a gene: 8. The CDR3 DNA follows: TGTGCCAGCAGCTTGGGGGGGACAGGGTTTTCCGGGGAGCTGTTTTTT. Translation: CASSLGGTGFSGELFF.

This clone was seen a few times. The CDR3 region has the DNA TGCAGCGTTGAAGATAGGACAGGCTACGAGCAGTACTTC. This encodes CSVEDRTGYEQYF. V usage is TRBV29-1 and J usage is TRBJ2-7, with 7 bases identical to TRBD1. Per germline, CDR1 SQVTM and CDR2 ANQGSEA. The CDR3 has 13 amino acids. The junction had 2 bases not matched to a gene; V was cut back by 0 bases and J by 3 bases.

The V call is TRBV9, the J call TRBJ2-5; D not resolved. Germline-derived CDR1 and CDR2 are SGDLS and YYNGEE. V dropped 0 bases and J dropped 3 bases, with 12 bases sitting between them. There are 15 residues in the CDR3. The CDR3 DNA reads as TGTGCCAGCAGCGTAGGGCCCGAGGCCGAAGAGACCCAGTACTTC. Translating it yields CASSVGPEAEETQYF.

The CDR3 protein is CASSIAGSNTEAFF. The DNA for the CDR3 is TGTGCCAGTAGTATAGCGGGATCGAACACTGAAGCTTTCTTT. The chain links TRBV19 to TRBJ1-1; D ambiguous. Looked up from germline, CDR1 is LNHDA and CDR2 is SQIVND (reference sequence). V shed 1 base and J shed 1 base, with 7 bases lying between them. CDR3 length: 14 residues.